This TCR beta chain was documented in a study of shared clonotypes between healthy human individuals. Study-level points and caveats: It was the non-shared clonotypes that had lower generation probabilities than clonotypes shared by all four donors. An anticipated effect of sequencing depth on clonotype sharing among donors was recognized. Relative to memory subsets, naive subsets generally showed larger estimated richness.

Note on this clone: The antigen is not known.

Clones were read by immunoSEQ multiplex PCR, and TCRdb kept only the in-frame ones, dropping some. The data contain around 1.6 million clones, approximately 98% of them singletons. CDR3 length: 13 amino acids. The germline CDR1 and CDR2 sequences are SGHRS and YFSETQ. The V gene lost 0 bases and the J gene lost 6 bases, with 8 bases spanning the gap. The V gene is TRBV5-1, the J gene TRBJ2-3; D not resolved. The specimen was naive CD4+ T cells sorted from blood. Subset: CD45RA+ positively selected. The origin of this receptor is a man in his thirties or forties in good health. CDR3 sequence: CASSLARVDTQYF. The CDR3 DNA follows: TGCGCCAGCAGCTTGGCCCGGGTGGATACGCAGTATTTT.